Below, 25 T cell receptor beta chains from the same sample are listed, as sequenced in a study of blood T cells in healthy people across ages. Combining a sample-barcoded 5' primer with a J-beta primer mix, a second PCR ran for roughly 6 to 12 cycles. TCRdb reanalysed the 5' RACE reads using MiXCR and keeps one entry per CDR3 protein. The sample includes 1.5 million to 2 million distinct CDR3 sequences, roughly two fifths of them seen just once. The sample consisted of blood. The origin of the receptors is a human donor in good health.

This clonotype was seen a few times. The chain joins TRBV20-1 to TRBJ1-1, with a weak D call TRBD1 (5 bases). Trimming left V 3 bases short and J 6 bases short, with 20 bases between. The CDR3 is 15 amino acids. The germline gives CDR1 DFQATT, CDR2 SNEGSKA (reference sequence). CDR3 residues: CSASPWGGFISEAFF. The CDR3 nucleotides read TGCAGTGCTAGTCCCTGGGGCGGATTCATTTCTGAAGCTTTCTTT.

This clonotype was observed a single time. The rearrangement joins TRBV7-2 to TRBJ2-5, with 11 nucleotides matching TRBD2. CDR1 and CDR2 from the germline V gene are SGHTA and FQGNSA. The junction had 4 bases not matched to a gene; V was cut back by 2 bases and J by 5 bases. This CDR3 region has 15 residues. The DNA for the CDR3 is TGTGCCAGCAGCTTATTTCTAGCGGGGGGCGAGACCCAGTACTTC. Protein sequence: CASSLFLAGGETQYF.

Here the CDR3 reads CASSLLRAASTDTQYF. In DNA form, the CDR3 reads TGTGCCAGCAGCTTATTGAGAGCCGCAAGCACAGATACGCAGTATTTT. The V and J genes are TRBV7-2 and TRBJ2-3; D uncertain. V was pared by 2 bases and J by 0 bases, with 12 bases between. There are 16 residues in the CDR3. Germline V gene sequence: CDR1 SGHTA, CDR2 FQGNSA.

This clonotype occurred a few times. This chain joins TRBV7-9 and TRBJ2-7, with 7 bases matching TRBD2. Per the germline V gene, CDR1 is SEHNR and CDR2 is FQNEAQ (reference sequence). This CDR3 contains 12 residues. Trimming at V came to 5 bases and at J to 5 bases, leaving 3 bases not matched to a gene. CDR3 in DNA: TGTGCCAGCAGCCGGGACTACCACGAGCAGTACTTC. Residues: CASSRDYHEQYF.

The chain recombines TRBV3-1 with TRBJ2-7; TRBD2 aligns across 11 bases. The CDR3 contains 17 residues. CDR1 is LGHDT and CDR2 is YNNKEL in the germline V gene (reference sequence). V was clipped by 0 bases and J by 3 bases; unmatched bases: 7. CDR3 sequence (DNA): TGTGCCAGCAGCCAAGATGAACTAGCGGGGGCCTTCTACGAGCAGTACTTC. Protein: CASSQDELAGAFYEQYF.

The sample holds a few counts of this clonotype. This chain connects TRBV7-9 to TRBJ1-1, with a tentative D call TRBD1 (5 bases). Between the trimmed V and J ends, which lost 5 bases and 6 bases, there was a span of 16 bases. Per the germline V gene, CDR1 is SEHNR and CDR2 is FQNEAQ (reference sequence). The CDR3 totals 14 residues. This chain's CDR3 is CASSLFEGKPEAFF. The CDR3 bases are TGTGCCAGCAGCCTGTTCGAGGGGAAGCCTGAAGCTTTCTTT. Based on the CDR3 plus reference TRBV7-9 and TRBJ1-1, the full variable domain is DTGVSQNPRHKITKRGQNVTFRCDPISEHNRLYWYRQTLGQGPEFLTYFQNEAQLEKSRLLSDRFSAERPKGSFSTLEIQRTEQGDSAMYLCASSLFEGKPEAFFGQGTRLTVV.

This sequence joins TRBV6-1 and TRBJ2-5; possible D gene TRBD1, 6 bases. Trimming left V 7 bases short and J 2 bases short, with 14 bases between. The CDR3 runs to 14 residues. Germline assignment: CDR1 MNHNS and CDR2 SASEGT. CDR3 sequence: CASNTGLIQETQYF. CDR3 sequence (DNA): TGTGCCAGCAATACAGGGCTCATACAAGAGACCCAGTACTTC.

The chain is built from TRBV20-1 and TRBJ1-5; D may be TRBD1 (5 bases). Trimming pared 5 bases from V and 7 bases from J, leaving 18 bases between. The CDR3 contains 14 residues. Germline V gene sequence: CDR1 DFQATT, CDR2 SNEGSKA (reference sequence). The CDR3 here is CSADRGRVEQPQHF. Here the CDR3 DNA reads TGCAGTGCTGACCGGGGCAGGGTCGAACAGCCCCAGCATTTT.

There are a few counts of this clonotype. The chain couples TRBV3-1 to TRBJ2-3; D may match TRBD1 or TRBD2 (5 bases each). CDR3 length: 15 amino acids. Germline V gene data show CDR1 as LGHDT and CDR2 as YNNKEL (reference sequence). Trimming shortened V by 4 bases and J by 1 base, and 12 bases separated the two germline ends. This CDR3 is CASSPRDPGTDTQYF. Written as DNA, the CDR3 is TGTGCCAGCAGCCCCCGGGACCCCGGCACAGATACGCAGTATTTT.

The genes are TRBV4-2 and TRBJ2-1, with 8 positions matching TRBD2. V lost 4 bases and J lost 10; bases outside the gene matches: 24. Per the germline V gene, CDR1 is LGHNA and CDR2 is YNFKEQ. CDR3 size: 19 residues. CDR3 in DNA: TGTGCCAGCAGCCCGTCCGCCACACTACTAGCGGCGGGCATGAAAGAGCAGTTCTTC. Amino acids: CASSPSATLLAAGMKEQFF.

This clonotype was detected only a few times. V is TRBV7-9 and J is TRBJ2-1; TRBD1 is a possible D gene (6 bases). Looked up from germline, CDR1 is SEHNR and CDR2 is FQNEAQ (reference sequence). V shed 2 bases and J shed 3 bases, with 14 bases lying between them. The CDR3 covers 16 residues. The DNA for the CDR3 is TGTGCCAGCAGCTTACTCCCAGGGGTAGGCTACAATGAGCAGTTCTTC. Amino acids: CASSLLPGVGYNEQFF.

The CDR3: CASSRKNYGYTF. As DNA, the CDR3 is TGTGCCAGCAGTAGAAAAAACTATGGCTACACCTTC. This chain links TRBV6-2 or TRBV6-3 with TRBJ1-2; D uncertain. V was pared by 5 bases and J by 2 bases, with 6 bases between. Germline V gene sequence: CDR1 MNHEY, CDR2 SVGEGT. The CDR3 loop spans 12 amino acids.

Worth noting for this clonotype: At one boundary the junction diverges from the germline segment, which might be a read error. The chain recombines TRBV12-3 or TRBV12-4 with TRBJ1-5, with 10 bases that match TRBD1. The CDR3 has 17 amino acids. DNA for the CDR3: TGTGTCAGCAGCCTAAGGACAGGGGGTGTAAGCAATCAGCCCCAGCATTTT. Residues: CVSSLRTGGVSNQPQHF.

This rearrangement joins TRBV7-2 to TRBJ1-5; no firm D call. With 1 base removed from V and 6 bases from J, the gap between germline ends came to 13 bases. The CDR3 spans 15 residues. Germline V gene data show CDR1 as SGHTA and CDR2 as FQGNSA. In nucleotides, the CDR3 is TGTGCCAGCAGCTTAGATCGGGGAGGGAGTCAGCCCCAGCATTTT. Residues: CASSLDRGGSQPQHF.

This clonotype came up once. The rearrangement joins TRBV7-2 to TRBJ2-5, with D possibly matching TRBD1 (6 bases). The CDR3 extends over 14 amino acids. Deletions cut 8 bases from V and 5 bases from J, with 18 bases between. Germline CDR1 and CDR2: SGHTA and FQGNSA. This CDR3 reads CASGPGTQGETQYF. In nucleotides, the CDR3 is TGTGCCAGCGGACCCGGGACGCAGGGGGAGACCCAGTACTTC.

The rearrangement joins TRBV27 to TRBJ2-2; D uncertain. The germline V and J ends were trimmed by 3 bases and 2 bases, with 7 bases remaining between them. This CDR3 is 14 amino acids long. Germline V gene sequence: CDR1 MNHEY, CDR2 SMNVEV (reference sequence). The CDR3 reads CASSFYYNTGELFF. For the CDR3, the DNA is TGTGCCAGCAGTTTTTATTACAACACCGGGGAGCTGTTTTTT.

This clonotype was recorded a few times. V usage is TRBV4-2 and J usage is TRBJ1-4, with D possibly TRBD1 on 5 matching bases. V was cut by 0 bases and J by 2 bases, with 10 bases left in between. The length of the CDR3 is 16 residues. The germline V gene encodes CDR1 LGHNA and CDR2 YNFKEQ. The CDR3 nucleotides read TGTGCCAGCAGCCAAGAAGCGCCAGGGACTAATGAAAAACTGTTTTTT. Protein product: CASSQEAPGTNEKLFF.

This clonotype occurred a few times. This sequence joins TRBV12-3 or TRBV12-4 and TRBJ2-1; the match to TRBD2 covers 10 bases. Unmatched junction bases numbered 7, after V lost 6 bases and J lost 5 bases. This CDR3 contains 15 residues. In DNA form, the CDR3 reads TGTGCCAGCAGGGGCGGACTAGCGGCAAACAATGAGCAGTTCTTC. Translating gives CASRGGLAANNEQFF.

V is TRBV7-3 and J is TRBJ2-1; D assignment may be TRBD1 or TRBD2 (5 bases each). This CDR3 has 15 amino acids. Trimming cost V 6 bases and J 9 bases, with 21 bases left between them. Germline V gene lookup returns CDR1 SGHTA and CDR2 FQGTGA. The CDR3 DNA is TGTGCCAGCAGTCCCGGGACGACCCGAGTGGGTGAGCAGTTCTTC. Protein: CASSPGTTRVGEQFF. Together with reference TRBV7-3 and TRBJ2-1, the CDR3 gives the full variable domain: GAGVSQTPSNKVTEKGKYVELRCDPISGHTALYWYRQSLGQGPEFLIYFQGTGAADDSGLPNDRFFAVRPEGSVSTLKIQRTERGDSAVYLCASSPGTTRVGEQFFGPGTRLTVL.

This clonotype has more than one count but fewer than ten. The chain is built from TRBV3-1 and TRBJ2-3; no reliable D call. CDR1 LGHDT and CDR2 YNNKEL come from the germline V gene (reference sequence). The CDR3 is 14 residues long. V was pared by 6 bases and J by 7 bases, with 17 bases between. The CDR3 loop reads CASSTGHPWNTQYF. The CDR3 DNA is TGTGCCAGCAGTACGGGCCACCCCTGGAATACGCAGTATTTT.

This clonotype was observed a few times. The chain uses TRBV5-4 and TRBJ2-3; perhaps TRBD1 as D (6 bases). The V and J ends lost 0 bases and 6 bases respectively, with 20 bases between them. There are 17 residues in the CDR3. The germline gives CDR1 SGHNT, CDR2 YYREEE (reference sequence). The CDR3 loop reads CASSLGQGSATSDTQYF. The CDR3 region has the DNA TGTGCCAGCAGCTTGGGTCAGGGGAGTGCCACCTCCGATACGCAGTATTTT.

This clonotype occurred a few times. The chain links TRBV29-1 to TRBJ2-7; perhaps TRBD2 as D (5 bases). Germline loops: CDR1 SQVTM, CDR2 ANQGSEA. This CDR3 spans 13 amino acids. V was trimmed by 4 bases and J by 0 bases, leaving 10 bases between them. CDR3 in DNA: TGCAGCGTTGGCCGGAGGCTCTCCTACGAGCAGTACTTC. Amino acids: CSVGRRLSYEQYF.

J is TRBJ1-5 and V is TRBV12-3 or TRBV12-4; TRBD1 matches at 7 bases. The V and J ends lost 6 bases and 6 bases, in that order; junction bases with no gene match: 8. This CDR3 spans 14 amino acids. In nucleotides, the CDR3 is TGTGCCAGCAGAAGCGACAGGGTGGGTCAGCCCCAGCATTTT. Protein: CASRSDRVGQPQHF.

The sample holds a few counts of this clonotype. The chain couples TRBV5-1 to TRBJ2-1; 10 nucleotides align to TRBD1. This CDR3 is built from 16 residues. The junction had 3 bases not matched to a gene; V was cut back by 2 bases and J by 1 base. Germline CDR1 and CDR2: SGHRS and YFSETQ. This CDR3 reads CASSFSGQGSYNEQFF. Written as DNA, the CDR3 is TGCGCCAGCAGCTTTTCGGGACAGGGGTCCTACAATGAGCAGTTCTTC.

The chain carries TRBV9 and TRBJ2-1; possibly TRBD1 or TRBD2 for D (6 bases each). V was clipped by 0 bases and J by 0 bases, with 10 bases between them. This CDR3 is 16 amino acids long. CDR1 and CDR2 from the germline V gene are SGDLS and YYNGEE. Written as DNA, the CDR3 is TGTGCCAGCAGCGTAGCGAGGGGGGCCTCCTACAATGAGCAGTTCTTC. It is translated as CASSVARGASYNEQFF.